This T cell receptor (beta chain) emerged from a study of response to subunit inactivated influenza vaccine. V was pared by 7 bases and J by 5 bases, with 18 bases between. This CDR3 comprises 14 residues. TCRdb itself ran the RT-PCR reads through MiXCR, one entry per CDR3 protein. The sample yields around 170,000 distinct CDR3 sequences, over 8.5% seen once. This clonotype was counted at least ten times. This TCR was sampled from a man aged 50 to 69 who received an inactivated influenza vaccine. The material sequenced was CD8+ T cells sorted from PBMCs, taken 23 to 25 months after vaccination. The chain is built from TRBV12-3 or TRBV12-4 and TRBJ2-7; tentative D call: TRBD1 (8 bases). The DNA for the CDR3 is TGTGCCAGCACCTTACAGGGGGGGCCCCACGAGCAGTACTTC. Amino acid sequence: CASTLQGGPHEQYF.